These T cell receptor beta chains were read from a single sample in a study of immune evolution from preneoplasia to lung adenocarcinoma. Assay: immunoSEQ multiplex PCR; the TCRdb copy retains only in-frame clones and omits some. Among about 11,000 clones, 76% were seen once, and the ten largest hold approximately 28%. The specimen sequenced was FFPE normal lung tissue adjacent to the tumor. The receptors come from a person aged 55 to 70 with lung adenocarcinoma. Some clones in this sample may be carry-over from other donors' samples. Both conserved end residues are part of each CDR3. D genes are given only for firm matches. Only some rows state a clone size, as once, few, many or a class for expanded clones.

d_call	v_call	clone_size	j_call	cdr3_aa	cdr3_nt
TRBD2	TRBV28	hyperexpanded	TRBJ2-2	CASSLGTIETGELFF	TGTGCCAGCAGTTTAGGGACTATAGAAACCGGGGAGCTGTTTTTT
TRBD1	TRBV28	-	TRBJ1-2	CASSRRDRESNGYTF	TGTGCCAGCAGCCGCCGGGACAGGGAATCAAATGGCTACACCTTC
TRBD2	TRBV18	few	TRBJ2-7	CASSSQGRDYEQYF	TGTGCCAGCTCATCCCAAGGGAGGGATTACGAGCAGTACTTC
TRBD2	TRBV6-5	-	TRBJ2-7	CASRLAERYEQYF	TGTGCCAGCAGACTAGCGGAACGCTACGAGCAGTACTTC
TRBD1	TRBV11-2	-	TRBJ1-6	CASSVGGEGSPLHF	TGTGCCAGCAGCGTAGGGGGCGAGGGTTCACCCCTCCACTTT
TRBD2	TRBV7-9	-	TRBJ2-1	CASSLSLAGSYNEQFF	TGTGCCAGCAGCCTCTCCCTAGCGGGGTCTTACAATGAGCAGTTCTTC
TRBD1	TRBV28	-	TRBJ1-5	CASSPRQGGYQPQHF	TGTGCCAGCAGTCCCCGACAGGGTGGGTATCAGCCCCAGCATTTT
-	TRBV15	few	TRBJ2-7	CATSRGRTYEQYF	TGTGCCACCAGCCGGGGACGGACCTACGAGCAGTACTTC
TRBD1	TRBV7-8	-	TRBJ2-7	CASSPFHGQGVEQYF	TGTGCCAGCAGCCCCTTTCATGGACAGGGAGTCGAGCAGTACTTC
TRBD1	TRBV5-1	-	TRBJ1-2	CASSMTGGANYGYTF	TGCGCCAGCAGCATGACAGGGGGCGCTAACTATGGCTACACCTTC
TRBD1	TRBV5-1	-	TRBJ1-6	CASSLGHRDRDSPLHF	TGCGCCAGCAGCCTGGGCCACCGGGACAGAGACTCACCCCTCCACTTT
-	TRBV15	-	TRBJ2-1	CATGPTGGVDEQFF	TGTGCCACCGGCCCGACAGGAGGGGTCGACGAGCAGTTCTTC
TRBD1	TRBV5-4	-	TRBJ1-5	CASSSIRDRNKQPQHF	TGTGCCAGCAGCTCGATCCGGGACAGGAATAAACAGCCCCAGCATTTT
-	TRBV6-6	-	TRBJ1-3	CASRDLSSGNTIYF	TGTGCCAGCCGTGACTTGAGCTCTGGAAACACCATATATTTT
TRBD1	TRBV7-2	-	TRBJ2-5	CASSPQGAAGGTQYF	TGTGCCAGCAGCCCCCAGGGGGCCGCCGGGGGTACCCAGTACTTC
TRBD1	TRBV5-4	-	TRBJ2-1	CASSLSVGQVFF	TGTGCCAGCAGCTTGTCCGTGGGACAGGTGTTCTTC
-	TRBV14	once	TRBJ2-1	CASSPIGGTYNEQFF	TGTGCCAGCAGCCCAATAGGAGGGACCTACAATGAGCAGTTCTTC
-	TRBV4-2	-	TRBJ1-2	CASSRRTAREGGYTF	TGTGCCAGCAGCCGACGCACGGCCCGGGAGGGTGGCTACACCTTC
-	TRBV28	-	TRBJ2-7	CASRPGPSYEQYF	TGTGCCAGCAGGCCGGGACCTTCCTACGAGCAGTACTTC
-	TRBV28	-	TRBJ2-7	CASSSRTAEGVWEQYF	TGTGCCAGCAGTTCCAGGACCGCCGAGGGGGTTTGGGAGCAGTACTTC
TRBD2	TRBV28	-	TRBJ2-7	CASRTAGGSYEQYF	TGTGCCAGCAGGACAGCGGGAGGATCCTACGAGCAGTACTTC
-	TRBV28	-	TRBJ1-2	CASSLIGSGSGYTF	TGTGCCAGCAGTTTAATCGGATCAGGGTCCGGCTACACCTTC
-	TRBV6-1	-	TRBJ2-1	CASNVGSSYNEQFF	TGTGCCAGTAACGTTGGAAGCTCCTACAATGAGCAGTTCTTC
-	TRBV7-2	-	TRBJ2-7	CASSLVPAYEQYF	TGTGCCAGCAGCTTAGTCCCCGCCTACGAGCAGTACTTC
TRBD2	TRBV19	few	TRBJ2-7	CASSFGLAGDQYF	TGTGCCAGTAGTTTTGGACTAGCGGGAGACCAGTACTTC
TRBD1	TRBV5-4	-	TRBJ1-2	CAGHTRDSDGYTF	TGTGCCGGCCACACCCGGGACAGCGACGGCTACACCTTC
TRBD1	TRBV5-6	few	TRBJ1-2	CASSRSGGQGFSYTF	TGTGCCAGCAGCAGATCCGGGGGACAGGGGTTCAGCTACACCTTC
-	TRBV5-1	-	TRBJ2-2	CASSFDSYNTGELFF	TGCGCCAGCAGCTTTGACAGCTATAACACCGGGGAGCTGTTTTTT
TRBD1	TRBV18	-	TRBJ1-5	CASSPSDRGSNQPQHF	TGTGCCAGCTCACCATCGGACAGGGGAAGCAATCAGCCCCAGCATTTT
TRBD1	TRBV10-2	-	TRBJ1-5	CASSLGQGQPQHF	TGCGCCAGCAGCCTTGGACAGGGTCAGCCCCAGCATTTT
TRBD1	TRBV11-3	-	TRBJ2-5	CASSSYDQGVETQYF	TGTGCCAGCAGCTCTTATGACCAGGGGGTCGAGACCCAGTACTTC
TRBD1	TRBV28	-	TRBJ1-2	CASRRQGSYGYTF	TGTGCCAGCAGAAGACAGGGGAGCTATGGCTACACCTTC
-	TRBV5-1	-	TRBJ2-5	CASSLDPGETQYF	TGCGCCAGCAGCTTGGACCCGGGGGAGACCCAGTACTTC
TRBD2	TRBV12-5	few	TRBJ2-1	CASVLTSGSSYNEQFF	TGTGCTAGTGTCCTGACTAGCGGAAGCTCCTACAATGAGCAGTTCTTC
TRBD2	TRBV6-4	-	TRBJ2-1	CASSDSSTGGYNEQFF	TGTGCCAGCAGTGACTCGTCAACGGGAGGATACAATGAGCAGTTCTTC
TRBD2	TRBV7-9	few	TRBJ2-1	CASSLGLAGTYNEQFF	TGTGCCAGCAGCTTAGGACTAGCGGGAACCTACAATGAGCAGTTCTTC
-	TRBV28	-	TRBJ1-2	CASSEAGTPYGYTF	TGTGCCAGCAGTGAAGCCGGGACACCCTATGGCTACACCTTC
-	TRBV28	-	TRBJ2-3	CASSFSSFGTDTQYF	TGTGCCAGCAGTTTTTCCTCCTTTGGCACAGATACGCAGTATTTT
-	TRBV30	-	TRBJ2-3	CAWSGGTSTDTQYF	TGTGCCTGGAGTGGGGGGACTAGCACAGATACGCAGTATTTT
TRBD1	TRBV6-1	-	TRBJ1-5	CASSEEGQGSQPQHF	TGTGCCAGCAGTGAAGAAGGACAGGGGAGTCAGCCCCAGCATTTT
-	TRBV6-1	-	TRBJ2-1	CASSERDEQFF	TGTGCCAGCAGTGAACGAGATGAGCAGTTCTTC
-	TRBV2	once	TRBJ2-1	CASRLYNEQFF	TGTGCCAGCAGGCTTTACAATGAGCAGTTCTTC
-	TRBV7-2	-	TRBJ1-1	CASSLKDSWGTEAFF	TGTGCCAGCAGCTTAAAGGACTCTTGGGGGACTGAAGCTTTCTTT
-	TRBV11-3	-	TRBJ2-5	CASSPRTGKETQYF	TGTGCCAGCAGCCCTCGGACTGGAAAAGAGACCCAGTACTTC
-	TRBV14	-	TRBJ2-6	CASSQRTSGANVLTF	TGTGCCAGCAGCCAACGTACATCTGGGGCCAACGTCCTGACTTTC
TRBD2	TRBV28	-	TRBJ2-5	CASSLGGVQETQYF	TGTGCCAGCAGTTTAGGGGGGGTACAAGAGACCCAGTACTTC
-	TRBV30	-	TRBJ2-1	CAWSVGSGYNEQFF	TGTGCCTGGAGTGTAGGGTCGGGGTACAATGAGCAGTTCTTC
-	TRBV1	-	TRBJ2-5	CTSSQGPGRETQYF	TGCACCAGCAGCCAAGGCCCGGGACGGGAGACCCAGTACTTC
TRBD1	TRBV29-1	few	TRBJ2-2	CSVESRGKDPGELFF	TGCAGCGTTGAGTCCAGGGGGAAGGATCCCGGGGAGCTGTTTTTT
-	TRBV6-6	-	TRBJ1-2	CASSRDPLYGYTF	TGTGCCAGCAGCCGGGACCCTCTGTATGGCTACACCTTC
-	TRBV9	-	TRBJ2-7	CASSPSLGDIVSEQYF	TGTGCCAGCAGCCCGTCTCTCGGGGATATAGTCAGCGAGCAGTACTTC
-	TRBV4-1	once	TRBJ1-1	CASSYLWGQDTEAFF	TGCGCCAGCAGCTATCTGTGGGGACAAGACACTGAAGCTTTCTTT
-	TRBV4-1	few	TRBJ1-2	CASSQLARTDYGYTF	TGCGCCAGCAGCCAACTCGCGAGAACTGACTATGGCTACACCTTC
TRBD1	TRBV5-5	few	TRBJ2-7	CASSFRTGEAYEQYF	TGTGCCAGCAGCTTTCGGACAGGAGAAGCCTACGAGCAGTACTTC
-	TRBV15	-	TRBJ1-5	CATSGEGGTGTIEPQHF	TGTGCCACCAGCGGTGAGGGGGGGACGGGGACTATAGAGCCCCAGCATTTT
TRBD1	TRBV23-1	-	TRBJ2-1	CASSQSEDRGPKSSYNEQFF	TGCGCCAGCAGTCAATCCGAGGACAGGGGGCCTAAAAGCTCCTACAATGAGCAGTTCTTC
TRBD2	TRBV5-1	-	TRBJ2-1	CASSLGPTSGNEQFF	TGCGCCAGCAGCTTGGGTCCCACTAGCGGGAATGAGCAGTTCTTC
-	TRBV5-1	-	TRBJ2-2	CASRGSVANTGELFF	TGCGCCAGCAGGGGAAGCGTAGCGAACACCGGGGAGCTGTTTTTT
TRBD1	TRBV18	-	TRBJ2-7	CASSPRDRTYEQYF	TGTGCCAGCTCACCCCGGGACAGGACCTACGAGCAGTACTTC